This TCR beta chain comes out of a study of T cells in Graves' hyperthyroidism and ophthalmopathy. As for the study in general: The authors collected peripheral blood at initial diagnosis, before any treatment.

This CDR3 spans 17 amino acids. Per germline, CDR1 SGHTA and CDR2 FQGNSA. Losses at the gene ends were 5 bases for V and 1 base for J; bases not matched to a gene: 11. From RNA transcripts, TCR beta CDR3 regions were amplified. The HTBI primer set drove a first-round RT-PCR of the TCR CDR3. TCRdb called the multiplex PCR reads again in MiXCR, with one record for every CDR3 protein. The table records some 560,000 distinct CDR3 sequences, less than 20% of them present only once. Lactation, pregnancy, other autoimmune disease or uncontrolled infection led to exclusion of patients. Extraction of PBMCs used 8 to 10 ml of fresh peripheral blood.

The material sequenced was blood. J is TRBJ2-3 and V is TRBV7-2, with TRBD1 matching over 8 bases. The TCR comes from a woman aged 30 to 39 with Graves' hyperthyroidism. As DNA, the CDR3 is TGTGCCAGCAGCCGGGGGCCGGACAGGGATCGCACAGATACGCAGTATTTT. It specifies CASSRGPDRDRTDTQYF.